This entry lists 25 T cell receptor beta chains sequenced from one sample in a study of cytomegalovirus exposure and HLA in healthy donors. The protocol was immunoSEQ multiplex PCR, while the TCRdb copy is restricted to in-frame clones and leaves out a portion. The sample shows approximately 100,000 clones, about 90% of them seen only once. Input material: PBMCs. Every receptor here comes from a man between 18 and 35 years old in good health and CMV-seropositive.

This rearrangement joins TRBV4-2 to TRBJ2-7; 12 bases align to TRBD2. The ends lost 0 bases at V and 2 bases at J; junction bases unmatched: 8. This CDR3 comprises 18 residues. Germline CDR1 and CDR2: LGHNA and YNFKEQ. The CDR3 is CASSQDAPLAGGTYEQYF. CDR3 in DNA: TGTGCCAGCAGCCAAGATGCTCCACTAGCGGGGGGCACCTACGAGCAGTACTTC.

This clone has a single count. CDR3 residues: CSVGQGPEAFF. CDR3 nucleotide sequence: TGCAGCGTTGGACAGGGCCCTGAAGCTTTCTTT. This chain joins TRBV29-1 and TRBJ1-1; the match to TRBD1 covers 7 bases. Germline CDR1 is SQVTM and CDR2 is ANQGSEA. The junction had 2 bases not matched to a gene; V was cut back by 4 bases and J by 6 bases. The CDR3 covers 11 residues.

This clone was counted a single time. The chain combines TRBV13 with TRBJ1-2; 9 bases match TRBD1. The germline V gene encodes CDR1 PRHDT and CDR2 FYEKMQ (reference sequence). Trimming removed 5 bases from V and 4 bases from J; junction bases left unmatched: 5. The CDR3 runs 14 residues. CDR3 DNA sequence: TGTGCCAGCAGCCGCACGACAGGGGGCTATGGCTACACCTTC. Its protein product is CASSRTTGGYGYTF.

The V and J genes are TRBV12-5 and TRBJ2-3, with TRBD1 matching 7 bases. CDR1 is LGHNT, CDR2 FRNRAP, per germline. V dropped 8 bases and J dropped 2; count of bases not matched to a gene: 4. The CDR3 spans 13 residues. CDR3 nucleotides: TGTGCTAGTACACAGGGGAACACAGATACGCAGTATTTT. It encodes CASTQGNTDTQYF.

The chain uses TRBV18 and TRBJ1-1; perhaps TRBD1 as D (5 bases). CDR1 and CDR2 from the germline V gene are KGHSH and LQKENI. The V end was cut by 3 bases, the J end by 4 bases, with 15 bases between. The CDR3 totals 15 residues. The CDR3, as DNA: TGTGCCAGCTCACCTGCTTCGGGCAGGGTCACTGAAGCTTTCTTT. Translation gives CASSPASGRVTEAFF.

The chain has TRBV19 and TRBJ1-1; TRBD1 matches at 9 bases. Trimming took 6 bases from V and 0 from J; bases not matched to a gene: 11. CDR1 and CDR2 from the germline V gene are LNHDA and SQIVND (reference sequence). The CDR3 has 17 residues. Here the CDR3 DNA reads TGTGCCAGTAGCCCCCCGGGACAGGGTACCTTGAACACTGAAGCTTTCTTT. Amino acids: CASSPPGQGTLNTEAFF.

The chain joins TRBV7-2 to TRBJ1-1; D unclear. V lost 1 base and J 8 bases, leaving 11 bases between the germline ends. Germline V CDR1 and CDR2: SGHTA, FQGNSA. CDR3 length: 13 amino acids. CDR3 sequence: CASSLGQRPEAFF. DNA for the CDR3: TGTGCCAGCAGCTTAGGGCAGCGCCCCGAAGCTTTCTTT.

About this clone: Other nucleotide sequences in the sample specify the same CDR3. The J gene is TRBJ2-7, the V gene TRBV11-2, with D unresolved. V lost 1 base, J lost 0 bases, and 7 bases lay in between. The CDR3 covers 14 residues. Germline V gene sequence: CDR1 SGHAT, CDR2 FQNNGV. CDR3 amino acids: CASSLGARSYEQYF. CDR3 bases: TGTGCCAGCAGCTTAGGGGCCCGCTCCTACGAGCAGTACTTC.

The chain links TRBV4-1 to TRBJ1-5; D is ambiguous. Germline lookup yields CDR1 MGHRA and CDR2 YSYEKL. Trimming stripped 1 base from V and 7 bases from J, with 17 bases between. CDR3 size: 16 residues. CDR3 sequence: CASSQALTDRRQPQHF. CDR3 DNA: TGCGCCAGCAGCCAAGCCCTGACCGACCGGAGGCAGCCCCAGCATTTT.

This rearrangement joins TRBV7-2 to TRBJ1-5, with 7 bases matching TRBD1. This CDR3 is built from 15 residues. Germline V lookup: CDR1 SGHTA, CDR2 FQGNSA. J lost 4 bases, V lost 4 bases, and 7 bases had no gene match. CDR3 loop: CASSSLGQRNQPQHF. The DNA for the CDR3 is TGTGCCAGCAGCTCCTTGGGACAGAGGAATCAGCCCCAGCATTTT.

The chain carries TRBV7-3 and TRBJ2-5; 10 nucleotides match TRBD2. Germline loops: CDR1 SGHTA, CDR2 FQGTGA. This CDR3 is 14 amino acids long. Trimming took 5 bases from V and 5 from J; bases not matched to a gene: 5. The CDR3 here is CASSPSGSGETQYF. The CDR3 DNA sequence: TGTGCCAGCAGCCCTAGCGGGAGCGGGGAGACCCAGTACTTC.

Only a few counts were recorded for this clone. The CDR3 coding sequence is TGTGCCAGCAGCCCATCTTCCGAGGACTATGGCTACACCTTC. Translated: CASSPSSEDYGYTF. The V call is TRBV9, the J call TRBJ1-2; no definite D call. The V gene lost 4 bases and the J gene lost 3 bases, with 13 bases spanning the gap. CDR1 is SGDLS, CDR2 YYNGEE, per germline. CDR3 length: 14 residues.

CDR3 bases: TGCGCCAGCAGCTTATCCTCCGCGGGGGTTCCCACCGGGGAGCTGTTTTTT. Translating gives CASSLSSAGVPTGELFF. The J gene is TRBJ2-2, the V gene TRBV5-1; 7 bases fit TRBD2. Germline values: CDR1 SGHRS, CDR2 YFSETQ. The CDR3 covers 17 residues. V was pared by 2 bases and J by 4 bases, with 11 bases of the junction left unmatched.

The chain recombines TRBV2 with TRBJ2-5; 8 bases map to TRBD1. J was trimmed by 0 bases and V by 7 bases; bases with no gene match: 4. In germline, CDR1 is SNHLY, CDR2 FYNNEI. The CDR3 runs to 14 residues. CDR3 sequence: CASTDRGHQETQYF. The CDR3 nucleotides read TGTGCCAGCACTGACAGGGGCCACCAAGAGACCCAGTACTTC.

J is TRBJ2-5 and V is TRBV7-6; no clear D gene. Germline V CDR1 and CDR2: SGHVS, FNYEAQ. With 3 bases removed from V and 9 bases from J, the gap between germline ends came to 8 bases. CDR3 length: 11 amino acids. CDR3 in amino acids: CASSLALSQYF. In nucleotides, the CDR3 is TGTGCCAGCAGCTTGGCCTTGTCCCAGTACTTC.

V and J are TRBV18 and TRBJ1-4; TRBD1 might be the D (6 bases). V gave up 10 bases and J gave up 6 bases, with 18 bases separating them. The CDR3 contains 14 residues. Germline V gene lookup returns CDR1 KGHSH and CDR2 LQKENI. The DNA of the CDR3 is TGTGCCACCAACCCACAGGGACGGGATGAAAAACTGTTTTTT. This encodes CATNPQGRDEKLFF. Full variable domain (rest looked up from reference TRBV18 and TRBJ1-4): NAGVMQNPRHLVRRRGQEARLRCSPMKGHSHVYWYRQLPEEGLKFMVYLQKENIIDESGMPKERFSAEFPKEGPSILRIQQVVRGDSAAYFCATNPQGRDEKLFFGSGTQLSVL.

This chain uses TRBV7-8 with TRBJ2-1, with D perhaps TRBD2 (5 bases). With 6 bases removed from V and 0 bases from J, the gap between germline ends came to 21 bases. Looked up from germline, CDR1 is SGHVS and CDR2 is FQNEAQ. CDR3 length: 18 residues. The CDR3 DNA follows: TGTGCCAGCAGTCCGTCTCAGGATCCTACTAGCTCCTACAATGAGCAGTTCTTC. This gives the protein CASSPSQDPTSSYNEQFF.

This clone appeared once. The chain links TRBV5-1 to TRBJ2-5; 8 nucleotides line up with TRBD2. With V trimmed by 5 bases and J by 4 bases, 10 bases remained unmatched. The germline V gene encodes CDR1 SGHRS and CDR2 YFSETQ. The CDR3 covers 15 residues. The CDR3 DNA follows: TGCGCCAGCAGTAAAGGGGGACTAGAAGGAGAGACCCAGTACTTC. Encoded protein: CASSKGGLEGETQYF.

This CDR3 reads CASSLYYRDMDYGYTF. CDR3 DNA sequence: TGTGCCAGCAGCCTATACTACCGGGACATGGACTATGGCTACACCTTC. The V and J genes are TRBV7-8 and TRBJ1-2, with D maybe TRBD1 (6 bases). The CDR3 consists of 16 residues. The V end lost 5 bases, the J end lost 3 bases, and 19 bases lay between the germline ends. Germline CDR1 is SGHVS and CDR2 is FQNEAQ.

The chain is built from TRBV28 and TRBJ1-3; perhaps TRBD1 as D (6 bases). The V and J ends lost 7 bases and 3 bases respectively, with 13 bases between them. CDR3 length: 14 amino acids. Germline V gene sequence: CDR1 MDHEN, CDR2 SYDVKM. The CDR3 is CASTLGGSGNTIYF. The CDR3 region has the DNA TGTGCCAGCACACTAGGGGGAAGTGGAAACACCATATATTTT. Filled out from reference TRBV28 and TRBJ1-3, the complete variable domain reads DVKVTQSSRYLVKRTGEKVFLECVQDMDHENMFWYRQDPGLGLRLIYFSYDVKMKEKGDIPEGYSVSREKKERFSLILESASTNQTSMYLCASTLGGSGNTIYFGEGSWLTVV.

The V and J genes are TRBV6-1 and TRBJ2-3, with 9 bases fitting TRBD2. V lost 0 bases to trimming and J lost 1 base; unmatched junction nucleotides: 5. The germline V gene encodes CDR1 MNHNS and CDR2 SASEGT. The CDR3 has 17 amino acids. CDR3 sequence (DNA): TGTGCCAGCAGTGAAGCGGTGGCTAGCGGGGGCACAGATACGCAGTATTTT. This codes for CASSEAVASGGTDTQYF.

The chain recombines TRBV19 with TRBJ2-5, with 9 bases lining up with TRBD2. Germline V CDR1 and CDR2: LNHDA, SQIVND (reference sequence). The CDR3 length is 15 residues. Germline trimming cut 4 bases from V and 5 bases from J; bases unmatched to any gene: 8. The CDR3 spells CASSNGGGAGETQYF. The DNA of the CDR3 is TGTGCCAGTAGTAATGGCGGGGGGGCAGGCGAGACCCAGTACTTC.

As concerns this clone: This CDR3 is also generated by other DNA sequences in the sample. CDR3 nucleotide sequence: TGTGCCAGCAGCTTGGTGGGGGGCAATGAGCAGTTCTTC. Its translation is CASSLVGGNEQFF. The chain recombines TRBV5-6 with TRBJ2-1; a weak D match, TRBD2 (6 bases). Trimming shortened V by 0 bases and J by 6 bases, and 7 bases separated the two germline ends. This CDR3 comprises 13 residues. Germline V CDR1 and CDR2: SGHDT, YYEEEE. The full variable domain, completed using reference TRBV5-6 and TRBJ2-1, is DAGVTQSPTHLIKTRGQQVTLRCSPKSGHDTVSWYQQALGQGPQFIFQYYEEEERQRGNFPDRFSGHQFPNYSSELNVNALLLGDSALYLCASSLVGGNEQFFGPGTRLTVL.

This chain joins TRBV6-5 and TRBJ1-1; D gene ambiguous. The V and J ends lost 0 bases and 1 base respectively, with 6 bases between them. CDR1 is MNHEY, CDR2 SVGAGI, per germline. CDR3 length: 14 amino acids. The CDR3 protein is CASSYSRGNTEAFF. In DNA form, the CDR3 reads TGTGCCAGCAGTTACTCTCGGGGGAACACTGAAGCTTTCTTT.

The rearrangement uses TRBV6-5 and TRBJ2-1, with TRBD1 matching over 7 bases. Trimming cost V 5 bases and J 6 bases; bases outside gene matches: 1. The CDR3 runs to 12 residues. Germline-derived CDR1 and CDR2 are MNHEY and SVGAGI. CDR3 in DNA: TGTGCCAGCAGTGGGGACAGCAATGAGCAGTTCTTC. Its protein is CASSGDSNEQFF.